This TCR beta chain emerged from a study of cytomegalovirus exposure and HLA in healthy donors. This CDR3 comprises 18 residues. The germline CDR1 and CDR2 sequences are SGHTS and YDEGEE. Trimming removed 4 bases from V and 4 bases from J; junction bases left unmatched: 17. Use of 60 Vbeta and 13 Jbeta primers characterized the PCR. The repertoire was sequenced with immunoSEQ multiplex PCR; TCRdb's copy has only in-frame clones and lacks some. The sample lists approximately 150,000 clones, 65% to 80% occurring once. The genes are TRBV5-8 and TRBJ2-5, with 9 bases fitting TRBD1. This TCR came from a man aged 35 to 55 in good health and CMV-seronegative. Sequenced material: PBMCs. CDR3 protein: CASSPGPGTGLSRETQYF. The CDR3 bases are TGTGCCAGCAGCCCGGGTCCCGGGACAGGGCTGAGTAGAGAGACCCAGTACTTC.